This entry lists 26 T cell receptor beta chains sequenced from one sample in a study of STAT5B mutations in CD4+ large granular lymphocyte leukemia. Repertoires were generated with immunoSEQ multiplex PCR, while TCRdb's copy carries only in-frame clones and drops some. The top ten clones hold about 2.1% of a sample with roughly 32,000 clones, 72% of them seen once. Material for sequencing was CD4+ T cells from blood buffy coats. The receptors were gathered from a human donor in good health.

This clone occurred once. A read error may account for a junction end that differs from germline. This chain connects TRBV7-7 to TRBJ2-3; D uncertain. In germline, CDR1 is SSHAT, CDR2 FNYEAQ (reference sequence). The CDR3 spans 14 residues. The CDR3 region is CASSLEYSSDTQYF. In DNA, the CDR3 is TGTGCTAGCAGCTTAGAGTACTCATCAGATACGCAGTATTTT.

This chain links TRBV4-3 with TRBJ2-3; D is unclear. The V gene lost 1 base and the J gene lost 6 bases, with 11 bases spanning the gap. Germline V gives CDR1 LGHNA, CDR2 YSLEER. The CDR3 contains 14 residues. The CDR3: CASSQAPHGDTQYF. CDR3 nucleotide sequence: TGCGCCAGCAGCCAAGCCCCACATGGGGATACGCAGTATTTT.

This clone is a singleton in its sample. V usage is TRBV28 and J usage is TRBJ1-4; TRBD1 is a possible D gene (5 bases). The ends were cut back, 6 bases at V and 3 bases at J, with 5 bases in the middle. Germline CDR1 is MDHEN and CDR2 is SYDVKM. This CDR3 spans 12 amino acids. Written as DNA, the CDR3 is TGTGCCAGCAGGGGACCTAATGAAAAACTGTTTTTT. This encodes CASRGPNEKLFF. Together with reference TRBV28 and TRBJ1-4, the CDR3 gives the full variable domain: DVKVTQSSRYLVKRTGEKVFLECVQDMDHENMFWYRQDPGLGLRLIYFSYDVKMKEKGDIPEGYSVSREKKERFSLILESASTNQTSMYLCASRGPNEKLFFGSGTQLSVL.

The J gene is TRBJ2-5, the V gene TRBV9; 8 nucleotides align to TRBD1. Germline-derived CDR1 and CDR2 are SGDLS and YYNGEE. This CDR3 spans 16 amino acids. V shed 0 bases and J 5 bases; nucleotides not matched to a gene: 9. The CDR3 sequence is CASSVAGRGRGETQYF. As DNA, the CDR3 is TGTGCCAGCAGCGTAGCAGGCAGGGGGCGAGGGGAGACCCAGTACTTC.

V and J are TRBV5-1 and TRBJ2-7; 7 bases fit TRBD1. The CDR3 is 14 amino acids. The junction had 6 bases not matched to a gene; V was cut back by 4 bases and J by 2 bases. From germline, CDR1 is SGHRS and CDR2 YFSETQ. Written as DNA, the CDR3 is TGCGCCAGCAGCCCCTTCCAGGGGGCCTACGAGCAGTACTTC. Translating it yields CASSPFQGAYEQYF. Full variable domain (outside the CDR3, taken from reference TRBV5-1 and TRBJ2-7): KAGVTQTPRYLIKTRGQQVTLSCSPISGHRSVSWYQQTPGQGLQFLFEYFSETQRNKGNFPGRFSGRQFSNSRSEMNVSTLELGDSALYLCASSPFQGAYEQYFGPGTRLTVT.

A single count supports this clone. V usage is TRBV5-6 and J usage is TRBJ2-7, with D perhaps given as TRBD1 or TRBD2 (5 bases each). The CDR3 runs to 14 residues. Trimming pared 5 bases from V and 3 bases from J, leaving 15 bases between. Germline CDR1 is SGHDT and CDR2 is YYEEEE. The CDR3 spells CASRIRGSFYEQYF. The DNA for the CDR3 is TGTGCCAGCAGGATTCGGGGCAGCTTCTACGAGCAGTACTTC.

The table lists this clone with a few counts. The chain uses TRBV2 and TRBJ1-5, with a possible D match to TRBD1 (5 bases). Germline lookup yields CDR1 SNHLY and CDR2 FYNNEI. This CDR3 spans 13 amino acids. V lost 6 bases and J 5 bases, leaving 11 bases between the germline ends. The CDR3 spells CASSQGQDQPQHF. The CDR3 bases are TGTGCCAGCAGCCAGGGCCAGGATCAGCCCCAGCATTTT.

The V call is TRBV5-6, the J call TRBJ1-2; 8 bases map to TRBD1. The length of the CDR3 is 14 residues. Germline V gives CDR1 SGHDT, CDR2 YYEEEE. Losses at the gene ends were 7 bases for V and 1 base for J; bases not matched to a gene: 6. The CDR3 DNA reads TGTGCCAGCGGCGACAGGGGAAATAACTATGGCTACACCTTC. This encodes CASGDRGNNYGYTF. Full variable domain (remainder filled in from reference TRBV5-6 and TRBJ1-2): DAGVTQSPTHLIKTRGQQVTLRCSPKSGHDTVSWYQQALGQGPQFIFQYYEEEERQRGNFPDRFSGHQFPNYSSELNVNALLLGDSALYLCASGDRGNNYGYTFGSGTRLTVV.

The chain employs TRBV11-2 and TRBJ2-7; D could derive from TRBD1 or TRBD2 (5 bases each). V dropped 4 bases and J dropped 4 bases, with 14 bases sitting between them. Germline V gives CDR1 SGHAT, CDR2 FQNNGV. CDR3 length equals 14 residues. CDR3 in DNA: TGTGCCAGCAGCTCTCAGGGAGCTCAGTACGAGCAGTACTTC. As protein: CASSSQGAQYEQYF.

V usage is TRBV30 and J usage is TRBJ1-6; D possibly corresponds to TRBD1 (5 bases). The CDR3 contains 15 residues. Germline V lookup: CDR1 GTSNPN, CDR2 SVGIG (reference sequence). V dropped 3 bases and J dropped 7 bases, with 16 bases sitting between them. CDR3 sequence reads: CAWSPGTALNSPLHF. The CDR3 DNA reads TGTGCCTGGAGCCCCGGGACTGCTCTAAATTCACCCCTCCACTTT. Based on the CDR3 plus reference TRBV30 and TRBJ1-6, the full variable domain is SQTIHQWPATLVQPVGSPLSLECTVEGTSNPNLYWYRQAAGRGLQLLFYSVGIGQISSEVPQNLSASRPQDRQFILSSKKLLLSDSGFYLCAWSPGTALNSPLHFGNGTRLTVT.

The gene calls are TRBV18 and TRBJ2-7; no clear D. V was clipped by 5 bases and J by 0 bases, with 11 bases between them. This CDR3 is built from 14 residues. The germline CDR1 and CDR2 sequences are KGHSH and LQKENI. Here the CDR3 DNA reads TGTGCCAGCTCATTACGCCCCAGCTCCTACGAGCAGTACTTC. Its protein is CASSLRPSSYEQYF. The full variable domain, rest sourced from reference TRBV18 and TRBJ2-7, is NAGVMQNPRHLVRRRGQEARLRCSPMKGHSHVYWYRQLPEEGLKFMVYLQKENIIDESGMPKERFSAEFPKEGPSILRIQQVVRGDSAAYFCASSLRPSSYEQYFGPGTRLTVT.

V usage is TRBV5-6 and J usage is TRBJ1-2; 7 nucleotides line up with TRBD1. The CDR3 extends over 14 amino acids. Germline trimming cut 4 bases from V and 1 base from J; bases unmatched to any gene: 4. CDR1 and CDR2 from the germline V gene are SGHDT and YYEEEE. The CDR3 DNA is TGTGCCAGCAGCCCCACAGGGGATAACTATGGCTACACCTTC. This gives the protein CASSPTGDNYGYTF.

This clone was counted a single time. The CDR3 nucleotides are TGTGCCAGCAGCGTCTCGGGACAGCATGGCTACACCTTC. This translates into CASSVSGQHGYTF. V usage is TRBV7-3 and J usage is TRBJ1-2, with TRBD1 matching 7 bases. The length of the CDR3 is 13 residues. CDR1 SGHTA and CDR2 FQGTGA come from the germline V gene. V shed 5 bases and J 6 bases; nucleotides not matched to a gene: 6. Using reference TRBV7-3 and TRBJ1-2 for the parts outside the CDR3, the full variable domain is GAGVSQTPSNKVTEKGKYVELRCDPISGHTALYWYRQSLGQGPEFLIYFQGTGAADDSGLPNDRFFAVRPEGSVSTLKIQRTERGDSAVYLCASSVSGQHGYTFGSGTRLTVV.

This clone appeared a single time. V is TRBV7-2 and J is TRBJ1-6; D remains unclear. The CDR3 runs to 14 residues. Germline CDR1 SGHTA, CDR2 FQGNSA. The V gene lost 3 bases and the J gene lost 9 bases, with 12 bases spanning the gap. The CDR3 DNA reads TGTGCCAGCAGCTTTACGGAGATCGGTTCACCCCTCCACTTT. This encodes CASSFTEIGSPLHF.

The V gene is TRBV2, the J gene TRBJ2-5; 9 nucleotides align to TRBD1. CDR3 length equals 14 residues. Trimming cost V 4 bases and J 1 base; bases outside gene matches: 1. CDR1 and CDR2 from the germline V gene are SNHLY and FYNNEI. CDR3: CASSGGQGQETQYF. As DNA, the CDR3 is TGTGCCAGCAGTGGGGGACAGGGCCAAGAGACCCAGTACTTC.

The V and J genes are TRBV4-2 and TRBJ1-3, with D possibly TRBD1 on 5 matching bases. CDR1 and CDR2 (germline): LGHNA, YNFKEQ. With 4 bases removed from V and 1 base from J, the gap between germline ends came to 11 bases. The CDR3 is made up of 15 amino acids. The CDR3 loop is CASSPRRGSGNTIYF. The DNA of the CDR3 is TGTGCCAGCAGCCCCCGACGGGGGTCTGGAAACACCATATATTTT.

This clone was seen a handful of times. This chain connects TRBV2 to TRBJ2-5, with 10 bases fitting TRBD1. Germline V CDR1 and CDR2: SNHLY, FYNNEI. The CDR3 runs to 14 residues. Germline trimming cut 8 bases from V and 4 bases from J; bases unmatched to any gene: 7. CDR3 sequence reads: CASFRDRGRETQYF. For the CDR3, the DNA is TGTGCCAGCTTCCGGGACAGGGGTAGAGAGACCCAGTACTTC.

The chain has TRBV27 and TRBJ2-1; TRBD2 agrees at 8 bases. V lost 4 bases and J lost 5; bases outside the gene matches: 10. The CDR3 is made up of 16 amino acids. Germline lookup yields CDR1 MNHEY and CDR2 SMNVEV (reference sequence). CDR3: CASSSVRRGAHNEQFF. In nucleotides, the CDR3 is TGTGCCAGCAGTTCTGTTAGGCGGGGGGCTCACAATGAGCAGTTCTTC.

This chain joins TRBV21-1 and TRBJ2-1; the table assigns TRBD2, which was not confirmed against the DNA. TRBV21-1 is reported as a pseudogene. The CDR3 totals 15 residues. CDR3 nucleotides: TGTGCCAGCAGCAATCTGTCTAGCGGGGACAATGAGCAGTTCTTC. Protein sequence: CASSNLSSGDNEQFF.

The chain has TRBV29-1 and TRBJ2-1, with 7 bases aligning to TRBD2. V gave up 7 bases and J gave up 1 base; unmatched junction bases: 10. From germline, CDR1 is SQVTM and CDR2 ANQGSEA. The CDR3 runs to 15 residues. The CDR3 nucleotides read TGCAGCGGGTCCATGCGCGGGGGATCCTACAATGAGCAGTTCTTC. Protein product: CSGSMRGGSYNEQFF.

V usage is TRBV5-1 and J usage is TRBJ1-2, with TRBD1 as a possible D gene (5 bases). V gave up 0 bases and J gave up 3 bases, with 12 bases separating them. The CDR3 is 15 residues long. From germline, CDR1 is SGHRS and CDR2 YFSETQ. CDR3 sequence: CASSLGPGTDYGYTF. Written as DNA, the CDR3 is TGCGCCAGCAGCTTGGGGCCCGGGACGGACTATGGCTACACCTTC.

V is TRBV4-1 and J is TRBJ2-7, with no clear D. The CDR3 covers 16 residues. In germline, CDR1 is MGHRA, CDR2 YSYEKL. V was pared by 3 bases and J by 0 bases, with 15 bases between. In nucleotides, the CDR3 is TGCGCCAGCAGCCACCCGACTCGGATTAGCTCCTACGAGCAGTACTTC. The encoded protein is CASSHPTRISSYEQYF.

This clone has more than one count but fewer than ten. The chain recombines TRBV28 with TRBJ1-6; D might be TRBD1 (5 bases). Looked up from germline, CDR1 is MDHEN and CDR2 is SYDVKM. The CDR3 consists of 15 residues. The V end was cut by 2 bases, the J end by 7 bases, with 12 bases between. The chain's CDR3 is CASSLVLRGNSPLHF. CDR3 nucleotide sequence: TGTGCCAGCAGTTTAGTACTGCGGGGGAATTCACCCCTCCACTTT.

The J gene is TRBJ1-3, the V gene TRBV4-3; D is perhaps TRBD1 (6 bases). Looked up from germline, CDR1 is LGHNA and CDR2 is YSLEER. This CDR3 region has 15 residues. V lost 4 bases, J lost 0 bases, and 10 bases lay in between. The CDR3 nucleotides are TGCGCCAGCAGCCCACAGGGCAACTCTGGAAACACCATATATTTT. Its protein product is CASSPQGNSGNTIYF.

This chain connects TRBV5-4 to TRBJ2-5; unclear D gene. Germline CDR1 reads SGHNT; CDR2 reads YYREEE (reference sequence). The CDR3 covers 15 residues. V was shortened by 0 bases and J by 4 bases, with 13 bases between the two germline ends. CDR3 protein: CASSLEPYPRETQYF. The DNA of the CDR3 is TGTGCCAGCAGCTTGGAACCTTATCCGAGAGAGACCCAGTACTTC.

V is TRBV19 and J is TRBJ1-5, with a tentative D call TRBD1 (5 bases). The CDR3 extends over 15 amino acids. V lost 3 bases and J lost 10, with 19 bases in between. Germline lookup yields CDR1 LNHDA and CDR2 SQIVND (reference sequence). The CDR3 nucleotides read TGTGCCAGTAGTATCGGGGACCGCTTAAGAAGCCCCCAGCATTTT. Its protein is CASSIGDRLRSPQHF.